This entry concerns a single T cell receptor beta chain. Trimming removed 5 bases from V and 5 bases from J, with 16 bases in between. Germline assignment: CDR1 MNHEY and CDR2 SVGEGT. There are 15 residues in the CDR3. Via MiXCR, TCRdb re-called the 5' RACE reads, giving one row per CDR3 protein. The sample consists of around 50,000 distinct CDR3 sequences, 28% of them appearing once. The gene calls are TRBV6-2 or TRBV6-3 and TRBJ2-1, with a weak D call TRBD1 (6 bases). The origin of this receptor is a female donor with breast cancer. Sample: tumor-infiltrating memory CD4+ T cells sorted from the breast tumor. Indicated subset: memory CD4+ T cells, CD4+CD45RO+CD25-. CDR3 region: CASSRGQFANNEQFF. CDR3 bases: TGTGCCAGCAGTCGCGGACAGTTCGCTAACAATGAGCAGTTCTTC.